This T cell receptor (beta chain) was sequenced during a study of T-cell reconstitution after alpha-beta-depleted transplantation in children. Preparation of the TCRbeta library used unique molecular identifiers. From the PCR reads, TCRdb called clonotypes with MiXCR, one entry per CDR3 protein. The sample has roughly 120,000 distinct CDR3 sequences; 10% are singletons. Study-wide findings and caveats: Several hundred expanded graft clones reportedly gave rise to the alpha-beta T cells present about two months after transplant.

This clonotype was seen only a few times. Antigen specificity is unknown. There are 16 residues in the CDR3. Looked up from germline, CDR1 is SGHDT and CDR2 is YYEEEE. After removal of 3 bases from V and 3 bases from J, the junction contained 3 bases not matched to a gene. The sequence derives from a boy aged 2 to 10 with acute lymphoblastic leukemia, due to receive a stem cell transplant. The chain recombines TRBV5-6 with TRBJ2-2, with 12 bases matching TRBD1. The material was PBMCs, obtained before TCRalphabeta/CD19-depleted stem cell transplant. The CDR3 DNA follows: TGTGCCAGCAGCTGGGGACAGGGGGCGGACACCGGGGAGCTGTTTTTT. Its translation is CASSWGQGADTGELFF.